The 21 T cell receptor beta chains below come from one sample, sequenced in a study of blood T cell repertoires in COVID-19. Measured with immunoSEQ multiplex PCR; TCRdb has only the in-frame clones, and not every one. The sample lists approximately 250,000 clones, roughly 86% occurring once. Sequenced: peripheral blood. The receptors stem from a man aged 35-49 years with active or convalescent COVID-19.

The V and J genes are TRBV27 and TRBJ2-7, with TRBD2 matching over 11 bases. Germline CDR1 reads MNHEY; CDR2 reads SMNVEV (reference sequence). The CDR3 is made up of 15 amino acids. Trimming cost V 3 bases and J 0 bases; bases outside gene matches: 1. This CDR3 is CASSFTSGSSYEQYF. The CDR3 DNA reads TGTGCCAGCAGTTTTACTAGCGGGAGCTCCTACGAGCAGTACTTC.

Points on this clone: At one end, the junction sequence differs from germline, possibly due to a read error. V is TRBV18 and J is TRBJ1-5; no reliable D call. Germline V gene data show CDR1 as KGHSH and CDR2 as LQKENI. CDR3 size: 12 residues. The CDR3 DNA sequence: TGTGCCAGCTCATCACCGGGCCAGCCCCAGCATTTT. It translates to CASSSPGQPQHF.

The V gene is TRBV5-1, the J gene TRBJ2-2; D is possibly TRBD2 (7 bases). This CDR3 has 14 residues. The V gene's germline CDR1 is SGHRS and CDR2 YFSETQ. V lost 4 bases and J lost 4, with 11 bases in between. CDR3 DNA sequence: TGCGCCAGCAGCGAGGGGGGGGGCACCGGGGAGCTGTTTTTT. Translating it yields CASSEGGGTGELFF.

This chain connects TRBV25-1 to TRBJ2-1, with TRBD2 identical over 14 bases. After removal of 4 bases from V and 6 bases from J, the junction contained 2 bases not matched to a gene. The CDR3 is 15 residues long. Germline lookup yields CDR1 MGHDK and CDR2 SYGVNS. The CDR3 coding sequence is TGTGCCAGCAGTGGAGGACTAGCGGGAGGCAATGAGCAGTTCTTC. Protein sequence: CASSGGLAGGNEQFF.

The chain joins TRBV19 to TRBJ2-6, with D possibly matching TRBD1 (5 bases). The CDR3 length is 17 residues. Looked up from germline, CDR1 is LNHDA and CDR2 is SQIVND (reference sequence). V was shortened by 4 bases and J by 0 bases, with 13 bases between the two germline ends. CDR3 nucleotide sequence: TGTGCCAGTAGTAAAGGGGTAGTGCTCTCTGGGGCCAACGTCCTGACTTTC. Translation gives CASSKGVVLSGANVLTF.

The CDR3 loop reads CASSTGGVLGHEQYF. In DNA, the CDR3 is TGTGCCAGCAGCACCGGGGGGGTCCTAGGGCACGAGCAGTACTTC. The chain couples TRBV13 to TRBJ2-7, with 8 bases matching TRBD2. CDR1 is PRHDT and CDR2 is FYEKMQ in the germline V gene (reference sequence). The V segment lost 5 bases and the J segment 5 bases; nucleotides outside the gene matches: 11. This CDR3 comprises 15 residues.

The chain combines TRBV28 with TRBJ2-7; D might be TRBD2 (5 bases). V was trimmed by 2 bases and J by 3 bases, leaving 14 bases between them. In germline, CDR1 is MDHEN, CDR2 SYDVKM. The CDR3 is 15 residues long. CDR3 in amino acids: CASSLPAAVGYEQYF. The CDR3 coding sequence is TGTGCCAGCAGTTTACCCGCAGCGGTAGGCTACGAGCAGTACTTC.

The chain couples TRBV24-1 to TRBJ1-5, with 7 positions matching TRBD1. Germline V gene lookup returns CDR1 KGHDR and CDR2 SFDVKD. The V segment lost 7 bases and the J segment 5 bases; nucleotides outside the gene matches: 4. The CDR3 extends over 13 amino acids. CDR3 sequence reads: CATRQGDYQPQHF. CDR3 in DNA: TGTGCCACCAGGCAGGGGGATTATCAGCCCCAGCATTTT.

The chain employs TRBV18 and TRBJ2-7; D is ambiguous. CDR3 length equals 14 residues. From germline, CDR1 is KGHSH and CDR2 LQKENI. Between the trimmed V and J ends, which lost 0 bases and 2 bases, there was a span of 8 bases. The CDR3 region has the DNA TGTGCCAGCTCACCACCGTCAGTACCCTACGAGCAGTACTTC. Protein sequence: CASSPPSVPYEQYF.

The rearrangement uses TRBV9 and TRBJ2-3; TRBD1 matches at 9 bases. This CDR3 has 16 residues. J gave up 6 bases and V 3 bases, and 11 bases lay outside the gene matches. Germline CDR1 reads SGDLS; CDR2 reads YYNGEE. The CDR3 region has the DNA TGTGCCAGCAGCGGTAGAGGGAACAGGGGGCCGGATACGCAGTATTTT. Its translation: CASSGRGNRGPDTQYF. The full variable domain, its missing parts supplied by reference TRBV9 and TRBJ2-3, is DSGVTQTPKHLITATGQRVTLRCSPRSGDLSVYWYQQSLDQGLQFLIQYYNGEERAKGNILERFSAQQFPDLHSELNLSSLELGDSALYFCASSGRGNRGPDTQYFGPGTRLTVL.

The rearrangement uses TRBV5-5 and TRBJ1-4, with 7 bases aligning to TRBD1. Trimming took 1 base from V and 8 from J; bases not matched to a gene: 17. The CDR3 has 18 amino acids. Per germline, CDR1 SGHKS and CDR2 YYEKEE (reference sequence). This chain's CDR3 is CASSLRARPAGQEEKLFF. CDR3 coding DNA: TGTGCCAGCAGCTTGAGAGCAAGGCCTGCAGGACAGGAGGAAAAACTGTTTTTT.

This clone was detected only once. The chain is built from TRBV9 and TRBJ1-6, with a tentative D call TRBD1 (6 bases). The CDR3 runs to 18 residues. Germline CDR1 is SGDLS and CDR2 is YYNGEE. V was cut by 3 bases and J by 2 bases, with 18 bases left in between. This CDR3 reads CASSAHRTGNTYNSPLHF. CDR3 sequence (DNA): TGTGCCAGCAGCGCCCATAGAACAGGGAACACCTATAATTCACCCCTCCACTTT.

J is TRBJ2-1 and V is TRBV24-1; 12 bases align to TRBD2. V shed 4 bases, J shed 0 bases, and the junction held 6 bases outside the gene matches. In germline, CDR1 is KGHDR, CDR2 SFDVKD. The CDR3 length is 18 residues. CDR3 sequence reads: CATSESLGLAGSYNEQFF. CDR3 DNA sequence: TGTGCCACCAGTGAATCGTTGGGACTAGCGGGCTCCTACAATGAGCAGTTCTTC.

This chain joins TRBV3-1 (or the pseudogene TRBV3-2) and TRBJ1-1, with 9 bases fitting TRBD1. J gave up 4 bases and V 3 bases, and 3 bases lay outside the gene matches. Germline V gives CDR1 LGHDT, CDR2 YNNKEL (reference sequence). CDR3 length: 14 residues. The CDR3 reads CASSHQDRGTEAFF. CDR3 coding DNA: TGTGCCAGCAGCCACCAGGACAGGGGCACTGAAGCTTTCTTT.

The genes are TRBV14 and TRBJ2-1, with TRBD2 matching 7 bases. CDR3 length: 13 amino acids. CDR1 and CDR2 from the germline V gene are SGHDN and FVKESK. V trimming: 2 bases; J trimming: 13 bases; junction bases outside the gene matches: 8. This CDR3 is CASSQRSREGQFF. The CDR3, as DNA: TGTGCCAGCAGCCAAAGAAGTAGGGAGGGCCAGTTCTTC.

This clone came up once. The chain combines TRBV11-3 with TRBJ2-7; 9 bases agree with TRBD1. Germline assignment: CDR1 SGHNT and CDR2 YENEEA. The CDR3 contains 15 residues. V shed 5 bases and J 4 bases; nucleotides not matched to a gene: 9. CDR3 in amino acids: CASSREGTGSYEQYF. DNA of the CDR3: TGTGCCAGCAGCAGAGAAGGGACAGGGTCGTACGAGCAGTACTTC. Full variable domain (rest looked up from reference TRBV11-3 and TRBJ2-7): EAGVVQSPRYKIIEKKQPVAFWCNPISGHNTLYWYLQNLGQGPELLIRYENEEAVDDSQLPKDRFSAERLKGVDSTLKIQPAELGDSAVYLCASSREGTGSYEQYFGPGTRLTVT.

The chain carries TRBV28 and TRBJ1-5, with D possibly being TRBD1 (5 bases). V lost 8 bases, J lost 5 bases, and 13 bases lay in between. From germline, CDR1 is MDHEN and CDR2 SYDVKM. This CDR3 is built from 13 residues. The CDR3 region has the DNA TGTGCCAGCCTGCTGGGGGGGGATCAGCCCCAGCATTTT. This sequence encodes CASLLGGDQPQHF.

V gene TRBV5-1 combines with J gene TRBJ2-1, with TRBD2 identical over 7 bases. V lost 5 bases, J lost 5 bases, and 7 bases stayed unmatched. The V gene's germline CDR1 is SGHRS and CDR2 YFSETQ. This CDR3 has 14 amino acids. The CDR3 DNA follows: TGCGCCAGCAGTGGGGGGAGGGCCGACAATGAGCAGTTCTTC. As protein: CASSGGRADNEQFF.

The chain links TRBV19 to TRBJ1-6, with D maybe TRBD1 (5 bases). V lost 9 bases and J lost 8, with 11 bases in between. The V gene's germline CDR1 is LNHDA and CDR2 SQIVND (reference sequence). This CDR3 spans 12 amino acids. The CDR3 DNA reads TGTGCCAGCCGGGGGGAGTATTCACCCCTCCACTTT. Translation: CASRGEYSPLHF.

This chain joins TRBV4-1 and TRBJ1-5, with 8 bases aligning to TRBD1. Trimming took 2 bases from V and 4 from J; bases not matched to a gene: 7. The CDR3 contains 16 residues. Germline V lookup: CDR1 MGHRA, CDR2 YSYEKL. CDR3 DNA: TGCGCCAGCAGCCAACTCGGGACAGGCCTGAATCAGCCCCAGCATTTT. Residues: CASSQLGTGLNQPQHF.

The chain uses TRBV28 and TRBJ2-2, with D possibly matching TRBD2 (6 bases). Germline loops: CDR1 MDHEN, CDR2 SYDVKM. This CDR3 is built from 14 residues. Trimming took off 6 bases at V and 0 bases at J, with 8 bases between the two ends. The CDR3 coding sequence is TGTGCCAGCAGGCGCGGGACGAACACCGGGGAGCTGTTTTTT. Its protein product is CASRRGTNTGELFF.